These 20 T cell receptor beta chains were all obtained from the same sample, sequenced in a study of response to subunit inactivated influenza vaccine. Each CDR3 protein gets one entry after TCRdb re-called the RT-PCR reads with MiXCR. There are 500,000 to 550,000 distinct CDR3 sequences in the sample; under 8.5% occur only once, and around 14% lies in the top ten. The specimen was PBMCs from blood, collected less than 30 months after vaccination. The receptors shown here come from a man between 50 and 70 years old who received an inactivated influenza vaccine.

In nucleotides, the CDR3 is TGTGCCAGCAGTTCTGTCTTGCGGGGGGTCGACGAGCAGTACTTC. Translating it yields CASSSVLRGVDEQYF. The gene calls are TRBV6-2 or TRBV6-3 and TRBJ2-7; the match to TRBD2 covers 8 bases. V shed 4 bases, J shed 5 bases, and the junction held 10 bases outside the gene matches. The CDR3 runs to 15 residues. The germline gives CDR1 MNHEY, CDR2 SVGEGT.

The genes are TRBV13 and TRBJ2-7; possibly TRBD2 for D (6 bases). This CDR3 contains 13 residues. Germline loops: CDR1 PRHDT, CDR2 FYEKMQ (reference sequence). Trimming removed 11 bases from V and 5 bases from J, with 19 bases in between. CDR3 sequence reads: CAGRFGVKDEQYF. The CDR3 DNA follows: TGTGCCGGGAGGTTTGGAGTCAAGGACGAGCAGTACTTC.

The J gene is TRBJ2-1, the V gene TRBV5-1; TRBD2 matches at 7 bases. Germline CDR1 reads SGHRS; CDR2 reads YFSETQ. J gave up 5 bases and V 0 bases, and 5 bases lay outside the gene matches. The CDR3 runs 15 residues. CDR3 protein: CASSLVLAANNEQFF. The CDR3, as DNA: TGCGCCAGCAGCTTGGTTCTAGCGGCCAACAATGAGCAGTTCTTC.

This clonotype was recorded at least ten times. Here the CDR3 reads CASSPRVSGQGAGFRKTQYF. CDR3 in DNA: TGTGCCAGCAGCCCCCGGGTGTCGGGACAGGGGGCAGGATTTAGAAAGACCCAGTACTTC. V and J are TRBV2 and TRBJ2-5; 12 bases are a match to TRBD1. J lost 6 bases, V lost 6 bases, and 23 bases had no gene match. The CDR3 is 20 residues long. Germline V CDR1 and CDR2: SNHLY, FYNNEI.

Ten or more counts support this clonotype. The rearrangement joins TRBV7-2 to TRBJ2-7; 8 bases align to TRBD1. This CDR3 contains 15 residues. V lost 1 base to trimming and J lost 2 bases; unmatched junction nucleotides: 4. Looked up from germline, CDR1 is SGHTA and CDR2 is FQGNSA. This CDR3 reads CASSLGDRIAYEQYF. In DNA, the CDR3 is TGTGCCAGCAGCTTAGGGGACAGGATAGCCTACGAGCAGTACTTC.

The rearrangement uses TRBV6-2 or TRBV6-3 and TRBJ2-7, with TRBD2 matching over 9 bases. The junction had 27 bases not matched to a gene; V was cut back by 6 bases and J by 9 bases. CDR3 length: 19 residues. Germline CDR1 and CDR2: MNHEY and SVGEGT. CDR3 sequence (DNA): TGTGCCAGCAGGCCCGCCCGGGGCGGGAGGGCTATCCCCGTCATCGGGCAGTACTTC. This sequence encodes CASRPARGGRAIPVIGQYF.

This clonotype was picked up a small number of times. The V gene is TRBV20-1, the J gene TRBJ2-1; the D call may be TRBD1 or TRBD2 (5 bases each). The CDR3 contains 15 residues. Germline CDR1 is DFQATT and CDR2 is SNEGSKA (reference sequence). Trimming removed 3 bases from V and 0 bases from J, with 12 bases in between. CDR3 sequence reads: CSASSGTVSYNEQFF. In DNA form, the CDR3 reads TGCAGTGCTAGTTCCGGGACCGTCTCCTACAATGAGCAGTTCTTC.

This clonotype has just a few counts. This sequence joins TRBV27 and TRBJ2-3, with TRBD2 identical over 8 bases. The CDR3 contains 15 residues. J was trimmed by 6 bases and V by 6 bases; bases with no gene match: 11. Germline lookup yields CDR1 MNHEY and CDR2 SMNVEV (reference sequence). The CDR3 here is CASRKPSGGGDTQYF. As DNA, the CDR3 is TGTGCCAGCAGAAAACCCAGCGGGGGAGGGGATACGCAGTATTTT.

This clonotype showed up just a few times. CDR3 amino acids: CASRKGHSGNTIYF. CDR3 in DNA: TGTGCCAGCAGGAAGGGTCATTCAGGAAACACCATATATTTT. The chain links TRBV28 to TRBJ1-3; D not certain. Germline V gene data show CDR1 as MDHEN and CDR2 as SYDVKM. The CDR3 consists of 14 residues. V was pared by 6 bases and J by 4 bases, with 13 bases between.

The CDR3 sequence is CAISRAVRTSGGTTDTQYF. The CDR3, as DNA: TGTGCCATCAGTCGAGCGGTCCGGACTAGCGGGGGCACCACAGATACGCAGTATTTT. J is TRBJ2-3 and V is TRBV10-3; 13 bases are shared with TRBD2. CDR3 length: 19 residues. Trimming cost V 5 bases and J 2 bases; bases outside gene matches: 13. Germline V lookup: CDR1 ENHRY, CDR2 SYGVKD.

This clonotype was found many times. V gene TRBV29-1 combines with J gene TRBJ1-4, with no clear D. This CDR3 has 12 residues. Germline assignment: CDR1 SQVTM and CDR2 ANQGSEA. V was pared by 8 bases and J by 8 bases, with 15 bases between. The CDR3, as DNA: TGCAGCATCGGCATAAATGGCGAAAAACTGTTTTTT. Amino acids: CSIGINGEKLFF.

This clonotype was seen many times. The chain joins TRBV5-8 to TRBJ2-2, with D perhaps matching TRBD2 (5 bases). The V end was cut by 0 bases, the J end by 4 bases, with 10 bases between. The CDR3 extends over 15 amino acids. Germline CDR1 reads SGHTS; CDR2 reads YDEGEE. The DNA for the CDR3 is TGTGCCAGCAGCTTGGTCGCAGCGGCCACCGGGGAGCTGTTTTTT. Translating gives CASSLVAAATGELFF.

This clonotype was counted at least ten times. The chain employs TRBV4-1 and TRBJ2-4; no reliable D call. Germline CDR1 is MGHRA and CDR2 is YSYEKL. This CDR3 comprises 14 residues. Trimming took 0 bases from V and 6 from J, leaving 9 bases between them. The CDR3 DNA sequence: TGCGCCAGCAGCCAAGAGGGCAGCTTAAACATTCAGTACTTC. Translated, it gives CASSQEGSLNIQYF.

This clonotype showed up many times. CDR3 protein: CAISESTRTPSKYF. The CDR3 nucleotides are TGTGCCATCAGTGAGTCGACTAGGACCCCGAGCAAGTATTTT. This rearrangement joins TRBV10-3 to TRBJ2-3; TRBD2 is a possible D gene (6 bases). V was shortened by 0 bases and J by 13 bases, with 17 bases between the two germline ends. CDR1 and CDR2 from the germline V gene are ENHRY and SYGVKD. The CDR3 is 14 amino acids.

CDR3 sequence reads: CASSLVGAENEKLFF. CDR3 sequence (DNA): TGTGCCAGCAGCTTAGTGGGTGCCGAAAATGAAAAACTGTTTTTT. V gene TRBV11-2 combines with J gene TRBJ1-4, with unresolved D. V was clipped by 1 base and J by 5 bases, with 11 bases between them. The CDR3 extends over 15 amino acids. Germline V gene lookup returns CDR1 SGHAT and CDR2 FQNNGV.

The table lists this clonotype with a few counts. This chain links TRBV5-1 with TRBJ1-1, with unresolved D. CDR3 length: 14 amino acids. Trimming removed 1 base at V and 0 bases at J, with 7 bases between. Looked up from germline, CDR1 is SGHRS and CDR2 is YFSETQ. CDR3 sequence (DNA): TGCGCCAGCAGCTTGCAAGCGCTGAACACTGAAGCTTTCTTT. Its translation: CASSLQALNTEAFF.

CDR3 region: CASSSSQGADTQYF. In nucleotides, the CDR3 is TGTGCCAGCAGTTCCAGCCAGGGGGCGGATACGCAGTATTTT. V gene TRBV27 combines with J gene TRBJ2-3, with 8 bases fitting TRBD1. After removal of 4 bases from V and 6 bases from J, the junction contained 6 bases not matched to a gene. CDR1 MNHEY and CDR2 SMNVEV come from the germline V gene (reference sequence). CDR3 length: 14 residues.

About this clonotype itself: With a much larger clone just one base away, this may be a read error. This chain uses TRBV20-1 with TRBJ1-6, with D possibly being TRBD1 (6 bases). The germline V gene encodes CDR1 DFQATT and CDR2 SNEGSKA (reference sequence). CDR3 length equals 14 residues. V lost 6 bases to trimming and J lost 9 bases, with 18 bases between them. The CDR3 region is CSAPTGSRGSPLHF. The CDR3 region has the DNA TGCAGTGCGCCGACTGGGAGCAGGGGTTCACCCCTCCACTTT.

V and J are TRBV6-2 or TRBV6-3 and TRBJ2-7, with TRBD1 matching over 7 bases. Germline CDR1 and CDR2: MNHEY and SVGEGT. This CDR3 contains 15 residues. V trimming: 4 bases; J trimming: 3 bases; junction bases outside the gene matches: 9. This CDR3 reads CASSSYPGQSYEQYF. CDR3 DNA sequence: TGTGCCAGCAGTTCCTATCCGGGACAGAGCTACGAGCAGTACTTC.

This clonotype was counted a few times. The V call is TRBV7-4, the J call TRBJ2-4, with 9 positions matching TRBD2. This CDR3 has 18 residues. The germline gives CDR1 SGHVT, CDR2 SQSDAQ. Losses at the gene ends were 3 bases for V and 8 bases for J; bases not matched to a gene: 17. The CDR3 here is CASSFAGRTTSGRDIQYF. The CDR3 DNA reads TGTGCCAGCAGCTTTGCTGGACGGACTACTAGCGGGCGGGACATTCAGTACTTC.